In this sample, the clone carrying this T cell receptor (beta chain) turned up a few times. This sample was included in a study of post-analysis software for immune sequencing data. Incorporated into the TCR beta cDNA libraries were unique molecular identifiers, which served to reduce PCR and sequencing biases. TCRdb used MiXCR to reprocess the PCR reads, holding one entry per CDR3 protein. This table has some 800,000 distinct CDR3 sequences, just over 45% appearing once. This clonotype was obtained from a girl aged 5-17 years with multiple sclerosis. Sequences were obtained from blood.

CDR3 residues: CSARDSRGSYNEQFF. CDR3 sequence (DNA): TGCAGTGCTAGAGACTCGCGGGGGTCCTACAATGAGCAGTTCTTC. This sequence joins TRBV20-1 and TRBJ2-1, with TRBD2 matching over 7 bases. Germline-derived CDR1 and CDR2 are DFQATT and SNEGSKA (reference sequence). Trimming at V came to 0 bases and at J to 1 base, leaving 3 bases not matched to a gene. This CDR3 has 15 amino acids.